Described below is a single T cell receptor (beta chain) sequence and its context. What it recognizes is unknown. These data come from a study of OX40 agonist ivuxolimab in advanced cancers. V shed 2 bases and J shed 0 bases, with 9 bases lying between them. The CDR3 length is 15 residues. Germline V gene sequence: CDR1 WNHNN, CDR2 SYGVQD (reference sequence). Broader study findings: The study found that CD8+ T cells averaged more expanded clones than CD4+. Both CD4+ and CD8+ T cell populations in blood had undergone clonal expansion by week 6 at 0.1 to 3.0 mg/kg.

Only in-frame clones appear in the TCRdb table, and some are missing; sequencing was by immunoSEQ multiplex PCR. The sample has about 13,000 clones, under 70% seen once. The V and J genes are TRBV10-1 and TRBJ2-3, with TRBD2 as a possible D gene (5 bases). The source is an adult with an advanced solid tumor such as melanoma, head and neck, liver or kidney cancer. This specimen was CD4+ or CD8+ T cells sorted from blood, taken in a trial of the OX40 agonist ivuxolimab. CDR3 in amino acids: CASSEASGSTDTQYF. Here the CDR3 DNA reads TGCGCCAGCAGTGAGGCCAGCGGAAGCACAGATACGCAGTATTTT.